This T cell receptor beta chain is drawn from a study of control samples from healthy donors and cancer patients. V was pared by 4 bases and J by 2 bases, with 5 bases between. This CDR3 comprises 11 residues. CDR1 is DFQATT and CDR2 is SNEGSKA in the germline V gene (reference sequence). The protocol was immunoSEQ multiplex PCR, while the TCRdb copy is restricted to in-frame clones and leaves out a portion. The table lists about 79,000 clones, approximately 93% of them singletons. This chain connects TRBV20-1 to TRBJ1-1; D remains unclear. Sequenced input: PBMCs. The clonotype comes from a middle-aged woman with lung cancer. The CDR3: CSAITNTEAFF. The CDR3 coding sequence is TGCAGTGCTATAACCAACACTGAAGCTTTCTTT.